This T cell receptor beta chain is drawn from a study of blood T cell repertoires in COVID-19. About the research overall: Specimens from acute and convalescent COVID-19 originated in the United States, Italy and Spain.

Produced via immunoSEQ multiplex PCR; TCRdb's table is partial and in-frame only. Of hundreds of thousands of clones listed, around 83% were seen once; the top ten hold roughly 5.3%. J gave up 0 bases and V 1 base, and 10 bases lay outside the gene matches. Germline V gives CDR1 MGHRA, CDR2 YSYEKL. The CDR3 is 18 amino acids. Exposed study participants had met a COVID-19 case within 2 weeks before entry. The sample consisted of PBMCs or T cells enriched from blood (not recorded which). This TCR was sampled from a man aged 35 to 55 who had been exposed to COVID-19. This rearrangement joins TRBV4-1 to TRBJ1-1; TRBD1 aligns across 8 bases. The CDR3 nucleotides read TGCGCCAGCAGCCAAGGCCCGACAGGGGTGTCCATGAACACTGAAGCTTTCTTT. Translation gives CASSQGPTGVSMNTEAFF.